This T cell receptor beta chain was found in a study of blood T cells in healthy people across ages. A J-beta primer mix and a sample-barcoded 5' primer were used in a second PCR of about 7 to 12 cycles. TCRdb recomputed calls from the 5' RACE reads with MiXCR, one row per CDR3 protein. The data show 870,000 or so distinct CDR3 sequences, under 30% seen once. In regard to this clonotype: Germline and junction disagree at one end, which may indicate a read error.

This CDR3 has 14 residues. CDR1 and CDR2 (germline): MNHNS, SASEGT. The clonotype comes from a woman of 80 years or more in good health. The V and J genes are TRBV6-1 and TRBJ2-2, with 8 bases that match TRBD1. The sequenced sample consisted of blood. The CDR3 DNA reads TGTGCCGGGCGACAGGGGCCGAACGCCGGGGAGCTGTTTTTT. Protein sequence: CAGRQGPNAGELFF.